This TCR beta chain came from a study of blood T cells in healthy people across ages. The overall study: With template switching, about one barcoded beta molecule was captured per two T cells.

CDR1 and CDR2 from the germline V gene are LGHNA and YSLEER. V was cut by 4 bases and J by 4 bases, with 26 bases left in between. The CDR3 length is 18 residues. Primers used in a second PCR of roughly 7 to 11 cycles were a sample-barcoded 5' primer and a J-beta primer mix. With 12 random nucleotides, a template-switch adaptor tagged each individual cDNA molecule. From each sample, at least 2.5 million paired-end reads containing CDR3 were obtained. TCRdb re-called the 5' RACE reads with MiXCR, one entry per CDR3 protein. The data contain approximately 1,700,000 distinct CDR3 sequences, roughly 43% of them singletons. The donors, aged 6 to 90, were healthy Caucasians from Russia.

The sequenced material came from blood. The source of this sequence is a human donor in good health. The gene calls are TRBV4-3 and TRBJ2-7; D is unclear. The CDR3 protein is CASSLCAWCEPEEYEQYF. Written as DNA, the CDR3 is TGCGCCAGCAGCCTGTGCGCTTGGTGTGAGCCCGAGGAATACGAGCAGTACTTC.